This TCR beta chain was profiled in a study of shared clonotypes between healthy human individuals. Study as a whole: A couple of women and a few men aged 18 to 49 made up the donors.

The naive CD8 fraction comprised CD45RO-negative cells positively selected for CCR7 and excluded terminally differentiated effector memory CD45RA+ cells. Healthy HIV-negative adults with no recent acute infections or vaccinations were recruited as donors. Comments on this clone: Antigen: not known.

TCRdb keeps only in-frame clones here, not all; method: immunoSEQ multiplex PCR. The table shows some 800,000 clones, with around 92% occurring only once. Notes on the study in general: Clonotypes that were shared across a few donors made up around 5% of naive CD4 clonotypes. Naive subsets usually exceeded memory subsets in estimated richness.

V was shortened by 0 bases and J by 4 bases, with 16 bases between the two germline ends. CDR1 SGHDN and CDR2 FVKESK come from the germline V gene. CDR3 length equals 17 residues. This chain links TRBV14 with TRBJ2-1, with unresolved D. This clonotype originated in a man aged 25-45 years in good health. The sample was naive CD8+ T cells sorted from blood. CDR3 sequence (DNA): TGTGCCAGCAGCCAAGATAGGACCTTTCCGCTATACAATGAGCAGTTCTTC. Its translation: CASSQDRTFPLYNEQFF.